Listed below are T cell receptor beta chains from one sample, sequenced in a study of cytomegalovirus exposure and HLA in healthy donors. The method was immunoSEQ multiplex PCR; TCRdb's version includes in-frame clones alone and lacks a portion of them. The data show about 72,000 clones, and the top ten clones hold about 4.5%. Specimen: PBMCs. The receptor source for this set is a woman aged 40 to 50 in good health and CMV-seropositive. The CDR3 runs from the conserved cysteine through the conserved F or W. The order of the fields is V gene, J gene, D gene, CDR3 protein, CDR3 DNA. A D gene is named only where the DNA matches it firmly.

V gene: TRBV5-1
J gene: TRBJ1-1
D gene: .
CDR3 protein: CASSSKGVTEAFF
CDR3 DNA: TGCGCCAGCAGCTCCAAGGGGGTCACTGAAGCTTTCTTT

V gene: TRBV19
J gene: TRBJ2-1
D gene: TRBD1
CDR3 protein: CATGTGGSLYNEQFF
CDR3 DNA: TGTGCCACCGGGACAGGGGGATCCCTTTACAATGAGCAGTTCTTC

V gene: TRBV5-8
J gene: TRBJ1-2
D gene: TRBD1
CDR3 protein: CASSLTGESRGRPYGYTF
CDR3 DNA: TGTGCCAGCAGCTTAACCGGGGAGAGCAGGGGGCGCCCCTATGGCTACACCTTC

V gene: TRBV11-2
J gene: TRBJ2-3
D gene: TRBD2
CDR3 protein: CASSFRGGTSYTDTQYF
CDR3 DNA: TGTGCCAGCAGCTTTCGCGGGGGGACTTCTTACACAGATACGCAGTATTTT

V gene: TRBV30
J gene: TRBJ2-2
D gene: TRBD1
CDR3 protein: CAWRDPGQGDTGELFF
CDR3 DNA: TGTGCCTGGAGGGATCCGGGACAGGGCGACACCGGGGAGCTGTTTTTT

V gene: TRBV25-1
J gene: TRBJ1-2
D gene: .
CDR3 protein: CASSDTVGGRYGYTF
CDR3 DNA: TGTGCCAGCAGCGATACCGTCGGGGGGCGATATGGCTACACCTTC

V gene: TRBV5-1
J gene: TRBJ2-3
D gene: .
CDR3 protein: CASSLSGRGDTQYF
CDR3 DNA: TGCGCCAGCAGCTTGTCCGGGAGAGGCGATACGCAGTATTTT

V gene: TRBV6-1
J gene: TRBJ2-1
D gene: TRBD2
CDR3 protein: CASRTNTGGGNEQFF
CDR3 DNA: TGTGCCAGCAGAACTAACACTGGGGGGGGCAATGAGCAGTTCTTC

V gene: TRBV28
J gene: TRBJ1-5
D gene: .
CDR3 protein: CASSSPRGGAQPQHF
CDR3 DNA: TGTGCCAGCAGTTCCCCTCGAGGGGGGGCTCAGCCCCAGCATTTT

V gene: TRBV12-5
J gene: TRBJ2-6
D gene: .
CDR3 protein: CASGLWPKGSGANVLTF
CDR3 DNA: TGTGCTAGTGGTTTGTGGCCAAAGGGGTCTGGGGCCAACGTCCTGACTTTC

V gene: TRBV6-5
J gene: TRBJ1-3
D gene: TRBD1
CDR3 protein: CASSYSGTANTIYF
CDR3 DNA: TGTGCCAGCAGTTACTCCGGGACAGCAAACACCATATATTTT

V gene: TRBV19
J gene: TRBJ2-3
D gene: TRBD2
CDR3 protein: CASRRGSGHTDTQYF
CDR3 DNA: TGTGCCAGTAGGCGGGGGAGCGGACACACAGATACGCAGTATTTT

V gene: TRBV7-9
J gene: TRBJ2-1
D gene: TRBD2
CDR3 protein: CASSLYVFSGRSSYNEQFF
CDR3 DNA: TGTGCCAGCAGCTTATACGTGTTCTCCGGGAGGAGCTCCTACAATGAGCAGTTCTTC

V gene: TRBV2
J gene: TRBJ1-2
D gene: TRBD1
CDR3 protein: CASGTVYGYTF
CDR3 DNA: TGTGCCAGCGGGACAGTTTATGGCTACACCTTC

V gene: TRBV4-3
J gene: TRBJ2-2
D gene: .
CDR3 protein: CASSQDGGGNTGELFF
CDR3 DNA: TGCGCCAGCAGCCAAGATGGGGGCGGAAACACCGGGGAGCTGTTTTTT

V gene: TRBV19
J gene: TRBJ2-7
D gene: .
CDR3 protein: CASSIAPLENEQYF
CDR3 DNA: TGTGCCAGTAGTATAGCCCCCCTAGAAAACGAGCAGTACTTC